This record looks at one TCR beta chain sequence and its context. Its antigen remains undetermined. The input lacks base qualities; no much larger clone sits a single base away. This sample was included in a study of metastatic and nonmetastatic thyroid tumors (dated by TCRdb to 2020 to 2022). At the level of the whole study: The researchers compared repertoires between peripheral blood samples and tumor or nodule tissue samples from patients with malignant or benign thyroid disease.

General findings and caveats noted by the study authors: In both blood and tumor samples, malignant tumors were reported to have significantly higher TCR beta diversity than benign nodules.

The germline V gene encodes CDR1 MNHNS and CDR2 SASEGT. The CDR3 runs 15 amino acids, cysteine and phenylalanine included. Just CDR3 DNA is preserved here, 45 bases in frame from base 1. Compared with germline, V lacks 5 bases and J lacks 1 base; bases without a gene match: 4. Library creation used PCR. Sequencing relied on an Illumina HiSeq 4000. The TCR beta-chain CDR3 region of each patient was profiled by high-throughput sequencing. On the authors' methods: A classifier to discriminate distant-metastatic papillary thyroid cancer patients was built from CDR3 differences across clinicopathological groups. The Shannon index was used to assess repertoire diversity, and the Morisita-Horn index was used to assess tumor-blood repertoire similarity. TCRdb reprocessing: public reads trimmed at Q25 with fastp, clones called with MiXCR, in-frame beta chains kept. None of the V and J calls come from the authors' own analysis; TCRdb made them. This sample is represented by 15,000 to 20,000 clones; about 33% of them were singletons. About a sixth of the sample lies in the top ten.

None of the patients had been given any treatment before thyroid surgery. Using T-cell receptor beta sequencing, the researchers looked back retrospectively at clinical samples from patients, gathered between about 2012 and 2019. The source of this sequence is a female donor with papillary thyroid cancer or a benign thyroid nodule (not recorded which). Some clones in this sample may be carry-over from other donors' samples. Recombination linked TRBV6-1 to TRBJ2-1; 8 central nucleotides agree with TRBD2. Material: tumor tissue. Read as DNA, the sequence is TGTGCCAGCAGTACGGGGGGGCGGTCCTACAATGAGCAGTTCTTC. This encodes CASSTGGRSYNEQFF.